A single sample is the source of the 11 T cell receptor beta chains below, sequenced in a study of T cells in Graves' hyperthyroidism and ophthalmopathy. RNA transcripts were the template for amplifying TCR beta CDR3 regions. When the TCR CDR3 underwent first-round RT-PCR, the HTBI primer set was used. TCRdb processed the multiplex PCR reads anew with MiXCR; each CDR3 protein has one entry. The repertoire holds 370,000 or so distinct CDR3 sequences, with around 25% as singletons. The sequenced sample consisted of blood. The source is a man aged 50 or older with Graves' hyperthyroidism.

The chain uses TRBV18 and TRBJ1-2; no clear D. Looked up from germline, CDR1 is KGHSH and CDR2 is LQKENI. With 2 bases removed from V and 1 base from J, the gap between germline ends came to 11 bases. The CDR3 is 15 residues long. The CDR3 loop reads CASSPSASGNYGYTF. Here the CDR3 DNA reads TGTGCCAGCTCACCATCCGCATCCGGTAACTATGGCTACACCTTC.

This clonotype came up many times. V and J are TRBV11-2 and TRBJ2-7, with TRBD2 identical over 10 bases. V was pared by 5 bases and J by 4 bases, with 5 bases of the junction left unmatched. The CDR3 is made up of 14 amino acids. CDR1 is SGHAT, CDR2 FQNNGV, per germline. The CDR3 reads CASSPGLAVYEQYF. DNA for the CDR3: TGTGCCAGCAGCCCTGGACTAGCGGTTTACGAGCAGTACTTC.

V usage is TRBV3-1 and J usage is TRBJ1-1; D uncertain. Trimming removed 4 bases at V and 0 bases at J, with 9 bases between. CDR1 is LGHDT and CDR2 is YNNKEL in the germline V gene (reference sequence). The CDR3 sequence is 14 residues long. For the CDR3, the DNA is TGTGCCAGCAGCCCAAAAACAATGAACACTGAAGCTTTCTTT. Its protein is CASSPKTMNTEAFF.

Concerning this clonotype itself: Germline is not matched at one junction end, which may reflect a read error. The chain employs TRBV11-3 and TRBJ1-2; 9 positions agree with TRBD1. This CDR3 has 17 amino acids. Germline-derived CDR1 and CDR2 are SGHNT and YENEEA. This chain's CDR3 is CASSLDRTGAGGYGYTF. CDR3 sequence (DNA): TGCGCCAGCAGCTTGGATCGGACAGGGGCAGGCGGGTATGGCTACACCTTC.

A single count supports this clonotype. The chain's CDR3 is CASSPGRRPNQPQHF. CDR3 in DNA: TGTGCCAGTTCACCCGGACGGCGACCCAATCAGCCCCAGCATTTT. The chain couples TRBV2 to TRBJ1-5, with D unresolved. Germline V CDR1 and CDR2: SNHLY, FYNNEI. The CDR3 loop spans 15 amino acids. The ends were cut back, 9 bases at V and 3 bases at J, with 18 bases in the middle.

This clonotype appeared many times. The junction differs from germline at one of its ends, possibly a read error. V usage is TRBV7-3 and J usage is TRBJ2-3, with 11 bases lining up with TRBD2. The germline CDR1 and CDR2 sequences are SGHTA and FQGTGA. This CDR3 has 15 amino acids. The CDR3 sequence: CASSLTSGRSDTQYF. Here the CDR3 DNA reads TGTGCCAGCAGCCTAACTAGCGGGAGATCAGATACGCAGTATTTT.

A note on this clonotype: Sequence at one end of the junction differs from germline and may be a read error. The chain links TRBV5-1 to TRBJ2-7, with TRBD1 matching over 7 bases. The length of the CDR3 is 20 residues. Germline CDR1 is SGHRS and CDR2 is YFSETQ. The CDR3 loop reads CASSSPPPTGIEGVLTEQYF. The CDR3 nucleotides read TGTGCCAGCAGCTCCCCCCCTCCGACAGGGATCGAGGGAGTATTAACCGAGCAGTACTTC. The complete variable domain, with remaining parts taken from reference TRBV5-1 and TRBJ2-7, reads KAGVTQTPRYLIKTRGQQVTLSCSPISGHRSVSWYQQTPGQGLQFLFEYFSETQRNKGNFPGRFSGRQFSNSRSEMNVSTLELGDSALYLCASSSPPPTGIEGVLTEQYFGPGTRLTVT.

Concerning this clonotype itself: A read error is possible here, since a much larger clone lies one base away. This chain joins TRBV12-3 or TRBV12-4 and TRBJ2-7; the match to TRBD1 covers 8 bases. Losses at the gene ends were 3 bases for V and 2 bases for J; bases not matched to a gene: 15. The CDR3 runs 18 residues. The CDR3: CASSFRGLQSESPYEQYF. CDR3 bases: TGTGCCAGCAGTTTCAGGGGGCTACAGTCAGAGAGCCCCTACGAGCAGTACTTC.

This clonotype was observed a few times. The genes are TRBV6-1 and TRBJ2-7, with D possibly being TRBD2 (7 bases). This CDR3 is 14 amino acids long. Germline-derived CDR1 and CDR2 are MNHNS and SASEGT. V gave up 5 bases and J gave up 5 bases, with 16 bases separating them. The CDR3: CASSPTGGLHEQYF. Written as DNA, the CDR3 is TGTGCCAGCAGTCCAACCGGGGGGCTCCACGAGCAGTACTTC.

This rearrangement joins TRBV3-1 to TRBJ1-1, with D unresolved. Germline V CDR1 and CDR2: LGHDT, YNNKEL (reference sequence). The CDR3 consists of 14 residues. Trimming pared 0 bases from V and 4 bases from J, leaving 9 bases between. The CDR3 spells CASSQDGRGTEAFF. The CDR3 DNA follows: TGTGCCAGCAGCCAAGATGGCCGCGGCACTGAAGCTTTCTTT. The full variable domain, rest sourced from reference TRBV3-1 and TRBJ1-1, is DTAVSQTPKYLVTQMGNDKSIKCEQNLGHDTMYWYKQDSKKFLKIMFSYNNKELIINETVPNRFSPKSPDKAHLNLHINSLELGDSAVYFCASSQDGRGTEAFFGQGTRLTVV.

The V and J genes are TRBV11-2 and TRBJ1-2; 9 bases line up with TRBD1. The length of the CDR3 is 15 residues. Germline-derived CDR1 and CDR2 are SGHAT and FQNNGV. The V gene end was trimmed by 5 bases and the J gene end by 1 base; junction bases not matched to a gene: 5. DNA of the CDR3: TGTGCCAGCAGCACCCGACAGGGGGTTAACTATGGCTACACCTTC. Translated, it gives CASSTRQGVNYGYTF.